This record concerns one T cell receptor beta chain sequence. This sample is part of a study of blood T cell repertoires in COVID-19. The V gene's germline CDR1 is MGHRA and CDR2 YSYEKL. CDR3 length equals 15 residues. V was shortened by 0 bases and J by 6 bases, with 11 bases between the two germline ends. Enrolment of Seattle patients took place during active infection, and they were followed longitudinally. The protocol was immunoSEQ multiplex PCR, while the TCRdb copy is restricted to in-frame clones and leaves out a portion. The sample lists around 220,000 clones, about 84% occurring once. Sequencing was performed on peripheral blood. The genes are TRBV4-1 and TRBJ1-4; D is possibly TRBD1 (5 bases). This receptor was obtained from a woman older than 75 with COVID-19, enrolled during active disease. The CDR3 nucleotides are TGCGCCAGCAGCCAAGATTGGGGGGGGGATGAAAAACTGTTTTTT. Amino acid sequence: CASSQDWGGDEKLFF.